Shown below are 26 T cell receptor beta chains from a single sample sequenced in a study of shared clonotypes between healthy human individuals. Some clones are missing from TCRdb's copy, which holds only in-frame ones; the method was immunoSEQ multiplex PCR. The sample yields roughly 700,000 clones, about nine tenths seen once. Sequencing used memory CD8+ T cells from PBMCs. Subset indicated: CD45RO+ cells pooled with CCR7-negative TemRA cells. The receptors were gathered from a man younger than 35 in good health. Some clones in this sample may be carry-over from other donors' samples.

This chain connects TRBV28 to TRBJ2-1; D assignment may be TRBD1 or TRBD2 (6 bases each). CDR3 length: 15 amino acids. V lost 6 bases and J lost 2, with 14 bases in between. CDR1 MDHEN and CDR2 SYDVKM come from the germline V gene. The CDR3 DNA reads TGTGCCAGCAGCCTGGTCCGGGGGCCCTACAATGAGCAGTTCTTC. Translation gives CASSLVRGPYNEQFF.

The rearrangement links TRBV19 to TRBJ2-7, with D perhaps matching TRBD1 (6 bases). Germline V lookup: CDR1 LNHDA, CDR2 SQIVND (reference sequence). CDR3 length: 15 amino acids. Trimming stripped 5 bases from V and 4 bases from J, with 18 bases between. CDR3 loop: CASSPGTFGPYEQYF. The CDR3 nucleotides read TGTGCCAGTAGTCCCGGGACATTTGGGCCTTACGAGCAGTACTTC.

The CDR3 here is CASSYLGQGDTEAFF. In DNA, the CDR3 is TGTGCCAGCAGTTACCTAGGACAGGGGGACACTGAAGCTTTCTTT. The chain is built from TRBV6-6 and TRBJ1-1; 10 bases align to TRBD1. V trimming: 2 bases; J trimming: 3 bases; junction bases outside the gene matches: 3. This CDR3 contains 15 residues. Germline V gene data show CDR1 as MNHNY and CDR2 as SVGAGI (reference sequence).

Regarding this clone: This sample also contains other DNA sequences that code for the same CDR3. The chain combines TRBV9 with TRBJ1-4, with 10 positions matching TRBD1. Germline-derived CDR1 and CDR2 are SGDLS and YYNGEE. After removal of 0 bases from V and 8 bases from J, the junction contained 4 bases not matched to a gene. The CDR3 sequence is 15 residues long. For the CDR3, the DNA is TGTGCCAGCAGCGTAGGGGGGACAGGGGACGAAAAACTGTTTTTT. It translates to CASSVGGTGDEKLFF.

The V gene is TRBV4-1, the J gene TRBJ1-4; no clear D gene. Germline V CDR1 and CDR2: MGHRA, YSYEKL. V was clipped by 1 base and J by 4 bases, with 4 bases between them. This CDR3 contains 13 residues. CDR3 in amino acids: CASSQVINEKLFF. The CDR3, as DNA: TGCGCCAGCAGCCAAGTCATTAATGAAAAACTGTTTTTT.

The V call is TRBV27, the J call TRBJ2-1, with TRBD2 identical over 7 bases. The CDR3 runs to 17 residues. Germline lookup yields CDR1 MNHEY and CDR2 SMNVEV (reference sequence). V lost 5 bases to trimming and J lost 0 bases; unmatched junction nucleotides: 10. Here the CDR3 DNA reads TGTGCCAGCAGTCCTATCGCGGTAGCGGGCTCCTACAATGAGCAGTTCTTC. Amino acids: CASSPIAVAGSYNEQFF.

The rearrangement uses TRBV28 and TRBJ2-1, with 12 bases fitting TRBD2. CDR1 MDHEN and CDR2 SYDVKM come from the germline V gene. V shed 5 bases, J shed 4 bases, and the junction held 18 bases outside the gene matches. The CDR3 sequence is 20 residues long. DNA for the CDR3: TGTGCCAGCAGTCCACCTCTAGCGGGAGGGCCGAAGTCTATATACAATGAGCAGTTCTTC. As protein: CASSPPLAGGPKSIYNEQFF.

V gene TRBV7-2 combines with J gene TRBJ2-7; 7 bases match TRBD2. CDR1 SGHTA and CDR2 FQGNSA come from the germline V gene. Germline trimming cut 1 base from V and 0 bases from J; bases unmatched to any gene: 9. The CDR3 spans 17 residues. The CDR3 sequence is CASSLGLAYLSSYEQYF. In DNA form, the CDR3 reads TGTGCCAGCAGCTTAGGACTAGCCTACCTTAGCTCCTACGAGCAGTACTTC.

The CDR3 here is CASSLNLALDSKAGELFF. CDR3 DNA sequence: TGTGCCAGCAGCTTGAACCTAGCGCTAGATAGTAAAGCCGGGGAGCTGTTTTTT. The chain employs TRBV11-2 and TRBJ2-2; the D gene is possibly TRBD2 (6 bases). The CDR3 sequence is 18 residues long. Deletions cut 3 bases from V and 6 bases from J, with 23 bases between. Germline V gene sequence: CDR1 SGHAT, CDR2 FQNNGV.

Notes on this clone: This same CDR3 is encoded by further DNA sequences in the sample. The CDR3 DNA sequence: TGCGCCAGCAGCTACGGGACAGGGGCCTACGAGCAGTACTTC. This encodes CASSYGTGAYEQYF. This chain links TRBV5-1 with TRBJ2-7, with 10 positions matching TRBD1. CDR3 length: 14 residues. The V gene end was trimmed by 3 bases and the J gene end by 2 bases; junction bases not matched to a gene: 2. Per germline, CDR1 SGHRS and CDR2 YFSETQ. Filled out from reference TRBV5-1 and TRBJ2-7, the complete variable domain reads KAGVTQTPRYLIKTRGQQVTLSCSPISGHRSVSWYQQTPGQGLQFLFEYFSETQRNKGNFPGRFSGRQFSNSRSEMNVSTLELGDSALYLCASSYGTGAYEQYFGPGTRLTVT.

J is TRBJ2-5 and V is TRBV19; weak D call: TRBD1 (5 bases). CDR3 length: 15 amino acids. V was clipped by 8 bases and J by 1 base, with 17 bases between them. CDR1 is LNHDA and CDR2 is SQIVND in the germline V gene (reference sequence). In DNA, the CDR3 is TGTGCCAGTGGCCGGGCAGGGCAACTCCAAGAGACCCAGTACTTC. Protein sequence: CASGRAGQLQETQYF. Looking up the rest from reference TRBV19 and TRBJ2-5 gives the full variable domain: DGGITQSPKYLFRKEGQNVTLSCEQNLNHDAMYWYRQDPGQGLRLIYYSQIVNDFQKGDIAEGYSVSREKKESFPLTVTSAQKNPTAFYLCASGRAGQLQETQYFGPGTRLLVL.

The chain recombines TRBV27 with TRBJ2-7; no clear D. The CDR3 is 13 residues long. Germline V gene lookup returns CDR1 MNHEY and CDR2 SMNVEV (reference sequence). Deletions cut 5 bases from V and 3 bases from J, with 11 bases between. The CDR3, as DNA: TGTGCCAGCAGTCGCGACAAATACTACGAGCAGTACTTC. This sequence encodes CASSRDKYYEQYF.

V gene TRBV6-4 combines with J gene TRBJ2-7; the D gene is possibly TRBD1 (5 bases). Trimming took off 1 base at V and 7 bases at J, with 8 bases between the two ends. Looked up from germline, CDR1 is MRHNA and CDR2 is SNTAGT. The length of the CDR3 is 12 residues. CDR3 loop: CASSDFRQEQYF. CDR3 sequence (DNA): TGTGCCAGCAGTGACTTTAGACAGGAGCAGTACTTC.

This chain uses TRBV28 with TRBJ2-6; D gene ambiguous. Germline V gene data show CDR1 as MDHEN and CDR2 as SYDVKM. The CDR3 runs to 15 residues. Trimming left V 3 bases short and J 4 bases short, with 10 bases between. The CDR3 DNA reads TGTGCCAGCAGTTTTGTGGGGTCCGGGGCCAACGTCCTGACTTTC. Protein sequence: CASSFVGSGANVLTF.

V and J are TRBV11-2 and TRBJ2-1; 14 positions agree with TRBD2. CDR1 SGHAT and CDR2 FQNNGV come from the germline V gene. This CDR3 region has 16 residues. Trimming removed 5 bases from V and 8 bases from J; junction bases left unmatched: 8. This CDR3 reads CASSLGTSGSLHEQFF. The DNA for the CDR3 is TGTGCCAGCAGCCTTGGGACTAGCGGGAGTTTACATGAGCAGTTCTTC.

V gene TRBV13 combines with J gene TRBJ2-1, with 14 bases identical to TRBD2. The germline V gene has CDR1 PRHDT and CDR2 FYEKMQ (reference sequence). Trimming cost V 5 bases and J 9 bases; bases outside gene matches: 6. This CDR3 spans 15 amino acids. This chain's CDR3 is CASSGGLAGGFEQFF. The CDR3 DNA reads TGTGCCAGCAGCGGAGGACTAGCGGGAGGATTTGAGCAGTTCTTC.

The rearrangement joins TRBV27 to TRBJ1-1, with 8 bases that match TRBD1. The CDR3 covers 17 residues. Germline V gives CDR1 MNHEY, CDR2 SMNVEV (reference sequence). Losses at the gene ends were 2 bases for V and 1 base for J; bases not matched to a gene: 9. The CDR3 region has the DNA TGTGCCAGCAGTTTAATTTCCCCGGGACAGGCGAACACTGAAGCTTTCTTT. The encoded protein is CASSLISPGQANTEAFF.

The J gene is TRBJ2-7, the V gene TRBV6-4; the D is unclear. Germline CDR1 reads MRHNA; CDR2 reads SNTAGT. The V end lost 3 bases, the J end lost 4 bases, and 7 bases lay between the germline ends. The CDR3 covers 12 residues. The CDR3 spells CASSEVRYEQYF. DNA of the CDR3: TGTGCCAGCAGTGAGGTCCGTTACGAGCAGTACTTC.

The chain is built from TRBV14 and TRBJ1-4; the D gene is possibly TRBD1 (5 bases). V gave up 4 bases and J gave up 0 bases, with 12 bases separating them. The CDR3 has 16 residues. CDR1 and CDR2 (germline): SGHDN, FVKESK. In nucleotides, the CDR3 is TGTGCCAGCAGCCGCCGGGACGTTGCAACTAATGAAAAACTGTTTTTT. As protein: CASSRRDVATNEKLFF.

This chain uses TRBV27 with TRBJ2-5; tentatively, D is TRBD1 or TRBD2 (6 bases each). Trimming removed 5 bases from V and 3 bases from J, with 13 bases in between. CDR3 length: 14 amino acids. Germline lookup yields CDR1 MNHEY and CDR2 SMNVEV (reference sequence). CDR3 sequence: CASSLGGGEETQYF. CDR3 DNA sequence: TGTGCCAGCAGTCTTGGGGGCGGGGAAGAGACCCAGTACTTC.

The V gene is TRBV4-1, the J gene TRBJ2-7, with TRBD2 as a possible D gene (8 bases). The V gene lost 1 base and the J gene lost 1 base, with 29 bases spanning the gap. Germline-derived CDR1 and CDR2 are MGHRA and YSYEKL. CDR3 length equals 21 residues. The CDR3 loop reads CASSQGPGGLTAGTRSYEQYF. The DNA of the CDR3 is TGCGCCAGCAGCCAAGGTCCAGGGGGTTTAACAGCCGGGACTAGATCCTACGAGCAGTACTTC.

This chain joins TRBV5-5 and TRBJ2-7, with 7 bases fitting TRBD2. V was pared by 4 bases and J by 7 bases, with 14 bases of the junction left unmatched. This CDR3 is 15 amino acids long. CDR1 is SGHKS and CDR2 is YYEKEE in the germline V gene (reference sequence). The CDR3 is CASSRRAGATEEQYF. Here the CDR3 DNA reads TGTGCCAGCAGCCGTCGGGCGGGAGCCACGGAGGAGCAGTACTTC.

The CDR3 sequence is CATSDGTGGEKLFF. CDR3 sequence (DNA): TGTGCCACCAGCGACGGGACGGGCGGTGAAAAACTGTTTTTT. The rearrangement links TRBV15 to TRBJ1-4; D might be TRBD1 (5 bases). V shed 5 bases and J shed 7 bases, with 14 bases lying between them. Germline values: CDR1 LNHNV, CDR2 YYDKDF (reference sequence). The CDR3 runs 14 residues. The complete variable domain, with remaining parts taken from reference TRBV15 and TRBJ1-4, reads DAMVIQNPRYQVTQFGKPVTLSCSQTLNHNVMYWYQQKSSQAPKLLFHYYDKDFNNEADTPDNFQSRRPNTSFCFLDIRSPGLGDTAMYLCATSDGTGGEKLFFGSGTQLSVL.

CDR3 amino acids: CASSQGAYMVKQFF. The CDR3 region has the DNA TGCGCCAGCAGCCAAGGGGCCTATATGGTCAAGCAGTTCTTC. This sequence joins TRBV4-1 and TRBJ2-1; no clear D. The germline V and J ends were trimmed by 1 base and 11 bases, with 15 bases remaining between them. The CDR3 totals 14 residues. The germline V gene encodes CDR1 MGHRA and CDR2 YSYEKL.

The V and J genes are TRBV10-2 and TRBJ2-7; D unclear. Per germline, CDR1 WSHSY and CDR2 SAAADI. V lost 10 bases to trimming and J lost 4 bases, with 14 bases between them. The CDR3 totals 12 residues. For the CDR3, the DNA is TGCGCCACAGAAAGTTCGTATTACGAGCAGTACTTC. It yields the protein CATESSYYEQYF.

This rearrangement joins TRBV14 to TRBJ1-2, with D possibly matching TRBD1 (6 bases). Trimming left V 4 bases short and J 2 bases short, with 8 bases between. The germline CDR1 and CDR2 sequences are SGHDN and FVKESK. This CDR3 contains 13 residues. The chain's CDR3 is CASSRQDNYGYTF. CDR3 nucleotide sequence: TGTGCCAGCAGCCGACAGGACAACTATGGCTACACCTTC.